This T cell receptor (beta chain) was identified in a study of blood T cell repertoires in COVID-19. Looking at the study overall: The United States, Italy and Spain provided the acute and convalescent COVID-19 samples. Sample material is recorded as cDNA or gDNA derived from T cells, B-cell-depleted T cells, or PBMCs.

Per the study methods: Researchers report that nucleated cell counts were estimated from reference gene primer amplification. Sequencing was performed with immunoSEQ multiplex PCR; in TCRdb, only in-frame clones are kept and a portion is missing. V, J and clone size derive from that table, while D and trimming were established from the DNA sequence. The sample records about 400,000 clones, approximately 88% being singletons. Germline V gene lookup returns CDR1 SQVTM and CDR2 ANQGSEA. CDR3 length: 14 amino acids. Trimming at V came to 0 bases and at J to 3 bases, leaving 4 bases not matched to a gene.

The sequencing input was peripheral blood. The sequence was collected from a man aged 35 to 55 with acute or convalescent COVID-19. The V and J genes are TRBV29-1 and TRBJ2-7, with 8 bases identical to TRBD1. CDR3 amino acids: CSVEDRDRGYEQYF. For the CDR3, the DNA is TGCAGCGTTGAAGATCGTGACAGGGGCTACGAGCAGTACTTC.